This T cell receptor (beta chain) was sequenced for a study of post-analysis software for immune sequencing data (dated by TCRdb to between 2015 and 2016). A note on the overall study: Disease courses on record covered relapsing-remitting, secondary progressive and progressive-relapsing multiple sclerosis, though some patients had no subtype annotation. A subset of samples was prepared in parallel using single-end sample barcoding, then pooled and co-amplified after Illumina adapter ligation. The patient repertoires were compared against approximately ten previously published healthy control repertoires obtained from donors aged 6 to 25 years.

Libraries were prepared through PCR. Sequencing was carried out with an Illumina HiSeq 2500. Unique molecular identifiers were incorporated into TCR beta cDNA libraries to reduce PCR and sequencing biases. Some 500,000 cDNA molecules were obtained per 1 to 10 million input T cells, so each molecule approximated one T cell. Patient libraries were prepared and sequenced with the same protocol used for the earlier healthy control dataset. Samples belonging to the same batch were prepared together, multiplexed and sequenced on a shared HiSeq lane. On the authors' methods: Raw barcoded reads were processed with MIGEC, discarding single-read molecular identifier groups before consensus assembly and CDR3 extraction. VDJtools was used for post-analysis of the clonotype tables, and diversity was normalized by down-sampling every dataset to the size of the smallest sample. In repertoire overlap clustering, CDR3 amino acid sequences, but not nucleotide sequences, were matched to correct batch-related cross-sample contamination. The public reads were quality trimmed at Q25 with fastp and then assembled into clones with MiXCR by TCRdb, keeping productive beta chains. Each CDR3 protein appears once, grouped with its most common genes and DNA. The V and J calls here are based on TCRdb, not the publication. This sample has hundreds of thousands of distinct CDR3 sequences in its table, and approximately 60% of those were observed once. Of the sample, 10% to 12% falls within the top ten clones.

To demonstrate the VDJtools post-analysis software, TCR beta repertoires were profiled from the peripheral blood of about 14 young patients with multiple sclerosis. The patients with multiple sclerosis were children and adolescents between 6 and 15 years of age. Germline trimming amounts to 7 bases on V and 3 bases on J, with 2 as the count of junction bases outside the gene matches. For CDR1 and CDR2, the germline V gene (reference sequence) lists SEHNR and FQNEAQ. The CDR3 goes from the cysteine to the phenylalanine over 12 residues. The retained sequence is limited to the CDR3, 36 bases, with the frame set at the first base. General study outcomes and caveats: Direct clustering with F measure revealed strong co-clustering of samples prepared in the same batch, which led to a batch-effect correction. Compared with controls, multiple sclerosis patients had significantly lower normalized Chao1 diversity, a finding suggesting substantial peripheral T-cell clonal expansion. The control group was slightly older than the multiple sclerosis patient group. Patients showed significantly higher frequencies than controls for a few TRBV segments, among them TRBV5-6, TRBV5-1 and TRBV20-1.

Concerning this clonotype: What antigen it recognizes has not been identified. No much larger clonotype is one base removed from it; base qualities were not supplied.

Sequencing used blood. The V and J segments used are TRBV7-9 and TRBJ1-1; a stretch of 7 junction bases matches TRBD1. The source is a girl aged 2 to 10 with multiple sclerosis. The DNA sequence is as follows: TGTGCCAGCACAGGGGGTGACACTGAAGCTTTCTTT. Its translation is CASTGGDTEAFF. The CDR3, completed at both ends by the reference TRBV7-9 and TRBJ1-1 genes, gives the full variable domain DTGVSQNPRHKITKRGQNVTFRCDPISEHNRLYWYRQTLGQGPEFLTYFQNEAQLEKSRLLSDRFSAERPKGSFSTLEIQRTEQGDSAMYLCASTGGDTEAFFGQGTRLTVV.